These 29 T cell receptor beta chains originate from one sample sequenced in a study of T-cell memory formation after mild COVID-19. TCRdb ran MiXCR on the 5' RACE reads and lists one entry per CDR3 protein. The sample holds about 350,000 distinct CDR3 sequences, approximately 15% seen once. Sequenced input: PBMCs or a T cell subset sorted from them (not recorded which). Source of these receptors: a young man who had mild COVID-19 (a few samples of this study predate the infection). Cell type and time point are not known.

A few counts support this clonotype. This chain links TRBV7-2 with TRBJ2-1, with D unresolved. Trimming took off 2 bases at V and 8 bases at J, with 13 bases between the two ends. This CDR3 spans 14 amino acids. Germline assignment: CDR1 SGHTA and CDR2 FQGNSA. The DNA of the CDR3 is TGTGCCAGCAGCTTAACCCCCAGGAGTTATGAGCAGTTCTTC. Translation gives CASSLTPRSYEQFF.

There are a few counts of this clonotype. The rearrangement uses TRBV7-8 and TRBJ2-7; D ambiguous. Germline assignment: CDR1 SGHVS and CDR2 FQNEAQ. CDR3 length equals 16 residues. With 5 bases removed from V and 3 bases from J, the gap between germline ends came to 20 bases. In DNA form, the CDR3 reads TGTGCCAGCAGCCCGTACGTTTCGGGTCGGATCTACGAGCAGTACTTC. It encodes CASSPYVSGRIYEQYF.

This clonotype showed up just a few times. The chain uses TRBV4-3 and TRBJ2-3, with D tentatively TRBD1 or TRBD2 (6 bases each). This CDR3 comprises 15 residues. Germline CDR1 and CDR2: LGHNA and YSLEER. V dropped 3 bases and J dropped 8 bases, with 18 bases sitting between them. CDR3 loop: CASSQVEGDRRTQYF. The CDR3 DNA reads as TGCGCCAGCAGCCAGGTGGAGGGGGACCGCCGTACGCAGTATTTT.

There are many counts of this clonotype. This chain joins TRBV5-1 and TRBJ2-1; TRBD1 matches 9 bases. From germline, CDR1 is SGHRS and CDR2 YFSETQ. Losses at the gene ends were 7 bases for V and 9 bases for J; bases not matched to a gene: 14. The CDR3 loop spans 15 amino acids. CDR3 DNA: TGCGCCAGCTCCCTACCGGGACAGGGAATTGGTGAGCAGTTCTTC. This translates into CASSLPGQGIGEQFF.

J is TRBJ1-3 and V is TRBV7-2; D gene ambiguous. The germline gives CDR1 SGHTA, CDR2 FQGNSA. V shed 4 bases and J shed 0 bases, with 7 bases lying between them. The CDR3 is made up of 14 amino acids. CDR3 sequence: CASSSYSSGNTIYF. In DNA, the CDR3 is TGTGCCAGCAGCTCCTACAGCTCTGGAAACACCATATATTTT.

This clonotype was seen a few times. CDR3 protein: CASSARQETQYF. In DNA, the CDR3 is TGTGCCAGCTCAGCCCGTCAAGAGACCCAGTACTTC. V gene TRBV18 combines with J gene TRBJ2-5; D not resolved. Germline V gene lookup returns CDR1 KGHSH and CDR2 LQKENI. Trimming stripped 5 bases from V and 2 bases from J, with 6 bases between. CDR3 length equals 12 residues.

This clonotype has just a few counts. V is TRBV9 and J is TRBJ2-3; 7 positions match TRBD1. Unmatched junction bases numbered 9, after V lost 3 bases and J lost 14 bases. Germline V CDR1 and CDR2: SGDLS, YYNGEE. This CDR3 is built from 12 residues. This CDR3 is CASSGQGGRSYF. CDR3 DNA sequence: TGTGCCAGCAGCGGACAGGGTGGCCGTTCGTATTTT.

This clonotype was observed at least ten times. V is TRBV4-3 and J is TRBJ2-2; D ambiguous. V was clipped by 1 base and J by 6 bases, with 9 bases between them. This CDR3 has 14 amino acids. From germline, CDR1 is LGHNA and CDR2 YSLEER. The CDR3 is CASSQASVPGELFF. The CDR3 DNA reads as TGCGCCAGCAGCCAAGCTAGTGTACCCGGGGAGCTGTTTTTT.

This clonotype occurred a few times. The genes are TRBV12-3 or TRBV12-4 and TRBJ2-3, with D unresolved. The ends were cut back, 5 bases at V and 6 bases at J, with 6 bases in the middle. This CDR3 has 11 residues. Here the CDR3 reads CASSGSDTQYF. The CDR3 bases are TGTGCCAGCAGTGGGTCGGATACGCAGTATTTT.

The rearrangement joins TRBV6-5 to TRBJ2-7, with TRBD2 matching 8 bases. Germline values: CDR1 MNHEY, CDR2 SVGAGI. The junction had 4 bases not matched to a gene; V was cut back by 5 bases and J by 1 base. This CDR3 spans 14 amino acids. CDR3 sequence reads: CASSRTSLSYEQYF. CDR3 in DNA: TGTGCCAGCAGTCGGACTAGCTTATCCTACGAGCAGTACTTC.

This clonotype showed up many times. The rearrangement joins TRBV7-3 to TRBJ1-6; D is undetermined. CDR3 length: 13 amino acids. The germline gives CDR1 SGHTA, CDR2 FQGTGA. Trimming took off 3 bases at V and 7 bases at J, with 7 bases between the two ends. CDR3 amino acids: CASSFFGNSPLHF. CDR3 nucleotide sequence: TGTGCCAGCAGCTTTTTCGGCAATTCACCCCTCCACTTT.

V and J are TRBV3-1 and TRBJ2-3, with a possible D match to TRBD1 (6 bases). Looked up from germline, CDR1 is LGHDT and CDR2 is YNNKEL (reference sequence). CDR3 length: 15 amino acids. Trimming pared 1 base from V and 4 bases from J, leaving 12 bases between. The DNA for the CDR3 is TGTGCCAGCAGCCAAGTCGCGACAGGTCCAGATACGCAGTATTTT. It translates to CASSQVATGPDTQYF.

The CDR3 nucleotides are TGCGCCAGCAGCCTTAGGGTACGAATCGGGGAATGGATGGTCAATGAGCAGTTCTTC. Translated: CASSLRVRIGEWMVNEQFF. This chain uses TRBV4-1 with TRBJ2-1, with D tentatively TRBD2 (5 bases). Per the germline V gene, CDR1 is MGHRA and CDR2 is YSYEKL. CDR3 length: 19 residues. The V end lost 4 bases, the J end lost 6 bases, and 28 bases lay between the germline ends.

The chain joins TRBV6-1 to TRBJ1-1; no clear D. The CDR3 is 12 amino acids. The V end lost 4 bases, the J end lost 5 bases, and 8 bases lay between the germline ends. Germline CDR1 MNHNS, CDR2 SASEGT. DNA of the CDR3: TGTGCCAGCAGTGGGTCTTGGACTGAAGCTTTCTTT. Translated: CASSGSWTEAFF.

V usage is TRBV20-1 and J usage is TRBJ2-3; 8 bases agree with TRBD2. Trimming at V came to 4 bases and at J to 2 bases, leaving 11 bases not matched to a gene. CDR1 is DFQATT, CDR2 SNEGSKA, per germline (reference sequence). The CDR3 spans 16 residues. The CDR3 bases are TGCAGTGCTAAGGTAGCGGGGCAACCCACCACAGATACGCAGTATTTT. Translating gives CSAKVAGQPTTDTQYF.

The genes are TRBV10-3 and TRBJ2-1; 11 bases align to TRBD2. The junction had 12 bases not matched to a gene; V was cut back by 4 bases and J by 4 bases. The V gene's germline CDR1 is ENHRY and CDR2 SYGVKD. CDR3 length: 18 amino acids. CDR3 in DNA: TGTGCCATCAGTGGAGTCATAGCGGGGGGGCCGAGGTACAATGAGCAGTTCTTC. Translation gives CAISGVIAGGPRYNEQFF.

Many counts were recorded for this clonotype. The chain joins TRBV11-2 to TRBJ2-1, with D unclear. The CDR3 spans 11 residues. Germline CDR1 is SGHAT and CDR2 is FQNNGV. Trimming took 3 bases from V and 6 from J, leaving 3 bases between them. The CDR3 reads CASSFFNEQFF. The DNA of the CDR3 is TGTGCCAGCAGCTTTTTCAATGAGCAGTTCTTC.

The chain has TRBV29-1 and TRBJ1-2; 7 bases line up with TRBD1. Germline V gene data show CDR1 as SQVTM and CDR2 as ANQGSEA. With 4 bases clipped from V and 8 bases from J, the junction kept 4 bases outside the gene matches. This CDR3 is 11 amino acids long. CDR3 region: CSVVQGKGYTF. The CDR3 DNA reads TGCAGCGTTGTACAGGGGAAGGGCTACACCTTC.

This clonotype was seen many times. The rearrangement uses TRBV18 and TRBJ2-7; 11 positions agree with TRBD2. V lost 6 bases, J lost 0 bases, and 1 base stayed unmatched. Germline values: CDR1 KGHSH, CDR2 LQKENI. There are 14 residues in the CDR3. The CDR3 DNA follows: TGTGCCAGCTCTGGGACTAGCGGCTCCTACGAGCAGTACTTC. Its protein is CASSGTSGSYEQYF.

The table lists this clonotype with a few counts. The chain has TRBV7-9 and TRBJ2-7; D not resolved. Germline V gives CDR1 SEHNR, CDR2 FQNEAQ (reference sequence). Trimming removed 4 bases at V and 3 bases at J, with 7 bases between. This CDR3 region has 12 residues. CDR3 protein: CASSYVSYEQYF. CDR3 in DNA: TGTGCCAGCAGCTACGTGAGCTACGAGCAGTACTTC.

This clonotype has just a few counts. CDR3: CASSYRAIRYGYTF. CDR3 DNA: TGTGCCAGCAGTTACCGGGCGATTCGCTATGGCTACACCTTC. This chain joins TRBV6-2 or TRBV6-3 and TRBJ1-2; the D is unclear. The CDR3 extends over 14 amino acids. From germline, CDR1 is MNHEY and CDR2 SVGEGT. The V end was cut by 2 bases, the J end by 4 bases, with 11 bases between.

In its sample, this clonotype was seen a few times. The chain uses TRBV7-8 and TRBJ2-7; TRBD2 aligns across 11 bases. The CDR3 is 18 residues long. CDR1 is SGHVS and CDR2 is FQNEAQ in the germline V gene. With V trimmed by 5 bases and J by 6 bases, 18 bases remained unmatched. Here the CDR3 DNA reads TGTGCCAGCAGCGGCCGTTGGGTAGCGGGGGGGCATTTAGTCGAGCAGTACTTC. It translates to CASSGRWVAGGHLVEQYF.

This clonotype was found many times. J is TRBJ2-3 and V is TRBV11-2, with a possible D match to TRBD2 (6 bases). V lost 1 base and J 7 bases, leaving 18 bases between the germline ends. This CDR3 has 16 amino acids. Germline loops: CDR1 SGHAT, CDR2 FQNNGV. CDR3 in DNA: TGTGCCAGCAGCTTAGTCAGGTCCTCGGGGGAGCATACGCAGTATTTT. Translation: CASSLVRSSGEHTQYF. Based on the CDR3 plus reference TRBV11-2 and TRBJ2-3, the full variable domain is EAGVAQSPRYKIIEKRQSVAFWCNPISGHATLYWYQQILGQGPKLLIQFQNNGVVDDSQLPKDRFSAERLKGVDSTLKIQPAKLEDSAVYLCASSLVRSSGEHTQYFGPGTRLTVL.

The chain is built from TRBV6-1 and TRBJ2-3, with D perhaps matching TRBD1 or TRBD2 (5 bases each). Germline V lookup: CDR1 MNHNS, CDR2 SASEGT. This CDR3 has 15 amino acids. The germline V and J ends were trimmed by 8 bases and 5 bases, with 20 bases remaining between them. The CDR3 sequence: CASHLTGRRKDTQYF. In DNA, the CDR3 is TGTGCCAGCCACCTGACGGGACGGCGGAAAGATACGCAGTATTTT.

The chain uses TRBV12-3 or TRBV12-4 and TRBJ2-3; 8 bases are shared with TRBD1. The CDR3 is made up of 16 amino acids. V lost 5 bases, J lost 0 bases, and 7 bases stayed unmatched. DNA of the CDR3: TGTGCCAGCAGTCTTAGAAGGACAGGGAGCACAGATACGCAGTATTTT. This translates into CASSLRRTGSTDTQYF.

This clonotype was found a few times. This chain connects TRBV5-1 to TRBJ2-4; a weak D match, TRBD2 (6 bases). The V end lost 5 bases, the J end lost 8 bases, and 17 bases lay between the germline ends. Per germline, CDR1 SGHRS and CDR2 YFSETQ. This CDR3 has 14 residues. CDR3 DNA: TGCGCCAGCAGTCAGACTAGAATGAGGCACATTCAGTACTTC. This encodes CASSQTRMRHIQYF.

The chain carries TRBV7-8 and TRBJ2-5; 8 bases map to TRBD2. CDR3 size: 16 residues. Germline values: CDR1 SGHVS, CDR2 FQNEAQ. J gave up 3 bases and V 4 bases, and 10 bases lay outside the gene matches. In nucleotides, the CDR3 is TGTGCCAGCAGCTCCCAGTTCGGAGCGGGGGAAGAGACCCAGTACTTC. Protein: CASSSQFGAGEETQYF.

This clonotype was seen a few times. The V gene is TRBV20-1, the J gene TRBJ1-1, with unresolved D. Germline CDR1 DFQATT, CDR2 SNEGSKA (reference sequence). This CDR3 is 14 amino acids long. V was clipped by 3 bases and J by 4 bases, with 15 bases between them. The CDR3 DNA sequence: TGCAGTGCTAGCTGGCCGGGAGGTGGCACTGAAGCTTTCTTT. Translated: CSASWPGGGTEAFF.

A few counts support this clonotype. The chain recombines TRBV12-3 or TRBV12-4 with TRBJ2-3; TRBD1 might be the D (5 bases). This CDR3 has 18 amino acids. Trimming took off 5 bases at V and 0 bases at J, with 21 bases between the two ends. The CDR3 loop reads CASSLYRTSSASTDTQYF. The CDR3 DNA is TGTGCCAGCAGTCTATATAGGACATCAAGCGCTAGCACAGATACGCAGTATTTT.